This T cell receptor (beta chain) derives from a study of PD-L1 blockade in urothelial cancer. Whole-study context: About 90% of the 29 patients comprised males who had bladder-origin urothelial cancer. Patients had received 0 to 3 prior chemotherapy regimens. The analyses of blood took place 3 weeks (second dose) and 6 weeks after treatment start.

Study-wide results and caveats: Below-median pretreatment blood TCR clonality was associated with improved progression-free and overall survival.

About this clone: Its antigen is still unknown.

TCRdb keeps only in-frame clones here, not all; method: immunoSEQ multiplex PCR. The table records some 51,000 clones, 88% of them present only once. Time point defined: peripheral blood 6 weeks after treatment start. The sample consisted of PBMCs, taken around atezolizumab (anti-PD-L1) treatment. The sequence was collected from a man in his 60s with urothelial cancer.

The CDR3 region has the DNA TGTGCCAGCAGTGAAGGCGACATACAAGAGACCCAGTACTTC. It specifies CASSEGDIQETQYF. The chain carries TRBV2 and TRBJ2-5, with D unclear. Per germline, CDR1 SNHLY and CDR2 FYNNEI. The CDR3 contains 14 residues. The V gene lost 1 base and the J gene lost 2 bases, with 8 bases spanning the gap.